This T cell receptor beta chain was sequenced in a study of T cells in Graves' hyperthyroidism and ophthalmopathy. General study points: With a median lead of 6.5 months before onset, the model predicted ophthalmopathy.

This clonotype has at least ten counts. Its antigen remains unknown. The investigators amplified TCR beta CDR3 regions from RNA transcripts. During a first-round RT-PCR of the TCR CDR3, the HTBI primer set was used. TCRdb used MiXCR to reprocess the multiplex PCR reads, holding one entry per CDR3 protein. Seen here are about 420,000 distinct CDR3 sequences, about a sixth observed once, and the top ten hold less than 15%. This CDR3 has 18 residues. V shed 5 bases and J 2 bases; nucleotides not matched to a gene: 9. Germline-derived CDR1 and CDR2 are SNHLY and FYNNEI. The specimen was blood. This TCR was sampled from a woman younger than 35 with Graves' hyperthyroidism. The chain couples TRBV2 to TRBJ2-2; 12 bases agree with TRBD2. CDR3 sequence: CASSLTSSGGVNTGELFF. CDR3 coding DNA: TGTGCCAGCAGTTTGACCTCTAGCGGGGGGGTTAACACCGGGGAGCTGTTTTTT.